The rows below give T cell receptor beta chains drawn from one sample of a study of a mutant IDH1 vaccine in newly diagnosed glioma. The assay was immunoSEQ multiplex PCR, and TCRdb's table has in-frame clones only and misses some. In the table there are about 44,000 clones, approximately 90% of which are singletons. These receptors are not linked to any known antigen. The sequenced sample was PBMCs, obtained from a glioma patient whose treatment included an IDH1 peptide vaccine. These TCRs come from a man in his fifties or sixties with glioma. Each CDR3 is given with its conserved first and last residue. The D gene is left open where the match is weak. Size is omitted from some rows. Given values are once, few, many or a class for expanded clones.

TRBJ1-5 NA NA TRBV5-1 CASSLGGLGSNQPQHF TGCGCCAGCAGCTTGGGGGGTCTTGGGAGCAATCAGCCCCAGCATTTT
TRBJ2-2 NA once TRBV6-1 CASSGYLANTGELFF TGTGCCAGCTCGGGGTACCTCGCGAACACCGGGGAGCTGTTTTTT
TRBJ2-5 NA NA TRBV6-1 CASSGGRGTQYF TGTGCCAGCAGTGGGGGGAGAGGGACCCAGTACTTC
TRBJ2-7 NA NA TRBV19 CASSIDSLGEQYF TGTGCCAGTAGTATCGACAGCCTCGGGGAGCAGTACTTC
TRBJ1-2 NA NA TRBV23-1 CASSQVLFGHGYTF TGCGCCAGCAGTCAGGTACTTTTTGGCCATGGCTACACCTTC
TRBJ1-1 NA NA TRBV7-9 CASSLAQENTEAFF TGTGCCAGCAGCTTAGCACAGGAGAACACTGAAGCTTTCTTT
TRBJ2-2 NA once TRBV2 CASSEIRETGELFF TGTGCCAGCAGTGAAATAAGGGAGACCGGGGAGCTGTTTTTT
TRBJ1-1 NA NA TRBV15 CATSRDRMNTEAFF TGTGCCACCAGCAGAGACAGGATGAACACTGAAGCTTTCTTT
TRBJ2-6 NA few TRBV11-2 CASSPLPESSGANVLTF TGTGCCAGCAGCCCCCTCCCAGAGAGCTCTGGGGCCAACGTCCTGACTTTC
TRBJ1-1 NA once TRBV7-9 CASSPRDGWENTEAFF TGTGCCAGCAGCCCCCGGGATGGGTGGGAGAACACTGAAGCTTTCTTT
TRBJ2-6 TRBD1 once TRBV6-1 CASSERGPGANVLTF TGTGCCAGCAGTGAGAGGGGGCCTGGGGCCAACGTCCTGACTTTC
TRBJ1-5 NA NA TRBV4-1 CASSQVFGGGNQPQHF TGCGCCAGCAGCCAAGTATTTGGTGGAGGCAATCAGCCCCAGCATTTT
TRBJ1-4 TRBD1 NA TRBV10-3 CAIRDRDNEKLFF TGTGCCATCCGGGACAGAGATAATGAAAAACTGTTTTTT
TRBJ2-3 TRBD1 NA TRBV2 CATRDRSRDTQYF TGTGCCACCCGGGACAGGTCGAGAGATACGCAGTATTTT
TRBJ1-2 NA NA TRBV30 CAWVSGAFYGYTF TGTGCCTGGGTCAGCGGTGCCTTCTATGGCTACACCTTC
TRBJ1-1 NA NA TRBV30 CAWSPWAAEWGTEAFF TGTGCCTGGAGCCCCTGGGCCGCTGAATGGGGCACTGAAGCTTTCTTT
TRBJ2-7 TRBD2 NA TRBV30 CAWSGTSSYEQYF TGTGCCTGGAGCGGGACTAGCAGCTACGAGCAGTACTTC
TRBJ1-1 NA NA TRBV29-1 CSVEQGNTEAFF TGCAGCGTTGAACAGGGGAACACTGAAGCTTTCTTT
TRBJ2-7 TRBD1 NA TRBV30 CAWSGRDSTKQYF TGTGCCTGGAGTGGTAGGGACAGTACCAAGCAGTACTTC
TRBJ2-7 NA NA TRBV19 CASSIGGAGVYEQYF TGTGCCAGTAGTATTGGGGGTGCCGGGGTCTACGAGCAGTACTTC
TRBJ1-1 NA NA TRBV30 CAWRSNTEAFF TGTGCCTGGAGGTCCAACACTGAAGCTTTCTTT
TRBJ2-7 NA NA TRBV6-5 CASRHSGTEDYEQYF TGTGCCAGCAGACACTCCGGGACTGAGGACTACGAGCAGTACTTC
TRBJ2-3 NA NA TRBV5-1 CASSYPGRTDTQYF TGCGCCAGCAGCTATCCGGGCCGCACAGATACGCAGTATTTT
TRBJ2-6 TRBD2 NA TRBV7-3 CTSEGGLAGCAGANVLTF TGTACCTCGGAGGGGGGACTAGCGGGATGTGCTGGGGCCAACGTCCTGACTTTC
TRBJ1-5 NA NA TRBV19 CASSIGHRAQPQHF TGTGCCAGTAGTATCGGACACCGCGCTCAGCCCCAGCATTTT
TRBJ2-1 TRBD2 NA TRBV19 CASSTGLAYNEQFF TGTGCCAGTAGTACTGGACTAGCCTACAATGAGCAGTTCTTC
TRBJ1-3 NA once TRBV4-3 CASSPSVGNTIYF TGCGCCAGCAGCCCGTCGGTAGGAAACACCATATATTTT
TRBJ1-5 NA NA TRBV19 CASSLTVPGQPQHF TGTGCCAGTAGCCTGACAGTCCCGGGTCAGCCCCAGCATTTT
TRBJ2-3 NA NA TRBV5-1 CASTTTSTDTQYF TGCGCCAGCACTACCACTAGCACAGATACGCAGTATTTT
TRBJ2-1 NA few TRBV2 CASSPRTGIGNEQFF TGTGCCAGCAGTCCAAGGACGGGTATTGGGAATGAGCAGTTCTTC
TRBJ2-1 NA NA TRBV9 CASGEGVLYNEQFF TGTGCCAGTGGTGAGGGGGTCCTATACAATGAGCAGTTCTTC
TRBJ1-5 TRBD1 few TRBV30 CAWSVQGIGNQPQHF TGTGCCTGGAGTGTACAGGGGATTGGCAATCAGCCCCAGCATTTT
TRBJ1-2 TRBD1 NA TRBV19 CASSTPVQGAGYGYTF TGTGCCAGTAGTACCCCGGTCCAGGGGGCCGGCTATGGCTACACCTTC
TRBJ2-5 NA NA TRBV18 CASSREVQETQYF TGTGCCAGCTCTCGAGAGGTGCAAGAGACCCAGTACTTC
TRBJ2-7 NA NA TRBV9 CASSVGGEGDEQYF TGTGCCAGCAGCGTAGGGGGGGAGGGGGACGAGCAGTACTTC
TRBJ1-5 NA NA TRBV30 CAWSAGRSVSNQPQHF TGTGCCTGGAGCGCCGGCCGTAGTGTTAGCAATCAGCCCCAGCATTTT
TRBJ2-6 TRBD1 NA TRBV30 CALWTGEASGANVLTF TGTGCCTTATGGACAGGGGAGGCCTCTGGGGCCAACGTCCTGACTTTC
TRBJ1-1 NA NA TRBV6-1 CASSEDNGGNTEAFF TGTGCCAGCAGTGAAGACAACGGTGGTAACACTGAAGCTTTCTTT
TRBJ1-4 NA NA TRBV2 CASRQGVREKLFF TGTGCCAGCAGACAAGGGGTACGGGAAAAACTGTTTTTT
TRBJ2-1 NA NA TRBV15 CATSGTKYNEQFF TGTGCCACCAGCGGGACGAAATACAATGAGCAGTTCTTC
TRBJ1-5 NA NA TRBV6-5 CASRVGGLGQPQHF TGTGCCAGCAGGGTTGGGGGGTTGGGTCAGCCCCAGCATTTT
TRBJ1-1 NA NA TRBV6-5 CASSYSRGTEAFF TGTGCCAGCAGTTACTCTCGGGGTACTGAAGCTTTCTTT
TRBJ1-4 TRBD1 NA TRBV9 CASSPGQGLAEKLFF TGTGCCAGCAGCCCCGGACAGGGACTCGCGGAAAAACTGTTTTTT
TRBJ2-1 NA NA TRBV28 CASSFAGSYNEQFF TGTGCCAGCAGTTTTGCAGGGAGCTACAATGAGCAGTTCTTC
TRBJ1-1 NA NA TRBV19 CASRKTENTEAFF TGTGCCAGTAGAAAGACAGAGAACACTGAAGCTTTCTTT
TRBJ2-5 TRBD2 NA TRBV29-1 CSVERAGVEETQYF TGCAGCGTTGAGAGAGCGGGAGTGGAAGAGACCCAGTACTTC